The source of this TCR beta chain is a study of T cell repertoires in cytomegalovirus infection. MiXCR was run by TCRdb on the reads, yielding one entry per CDR3 protein. The profile shows a few hundred thousand distinct CDR3 sequences, around a third of them singletons. For this clonotype: The antigen remains undetermined.

The study, taken as a whole, reports: Pooled public TCR beta family frequency picked out CMV carriers with the relevant HLA. What dominated the ex vivo response were HLA-C-restricted CMV-specific TCR beta clonotypes.

This sequence originates from a human donor in good health (CMV status not recorded). Some clones in this sample may be carry-over from other donors' samples. The sequencing used cultured PBMCs, collected from culture after CMV antigen stimulation.

This CDR3 is CASSYPRTATGASGYTF. The CDR3 nucleotides read TGTGCCAGCAGTTATCCCCGAACCGCAACAGGGGCCAGTGGCTACACCTTC. The V gene is TRBV28, the J gene TRBJ1-2; 7 bases line up with TRBD1. There are 17 residues in the CDR3. Germline trimming cut 4 bases from V and 7 bases from J; bases unmatched to any gene: 18. CDR1 and CDR2 (germline): MDHEN, SYDVKM.